This T cell receptor beta chain was captured in a study of naive and memory T cell subsets. This clonotype was seen a handful of times. The antigen is not known. An equimolar mix of two oligonucleotides served as the beta constant-region primer for TRBC1 and TRBC2. Ligated cDNA was amplified by four rounds of PCR with nested alpha and beta constant-region primers and SP2. TCRdb redid the calling of the UMI-ligation and nested PCR reads with MiXCR, one entry per CDR3 protein. This table has approximately 90,000 distinct CDR3 sequences, 10% to 12% appearing once. General study findings and limits: From naive to CM, EM and EMRA, diversity decreased and Gini increased. Naive repertoires, especially CD8, held a few larger clonotypes, possibly memory cells re-expressing CD45RA.

CDR3 length: 14 amino acids. Germline CDR1 GTSNPN, CDR2 SVGIG (reference sequence). Trimming removed 0 bases at V and 0 bases at J, with 8 bases between. The V gene is TRBV30, the J gene TRBJ1-1; no firm D call. The source is a human donor in good health. The material sequenced was naive CD4+ T cells from blood. The DNA of the CDR3 is TGTGCCTGGAGTGTCGACACGGTGAACACTGAAGCTTTCTTT. Translated, it gives CAWSVDTVNTEAFF. Combining the CDR3 with reference TRBV30 and TRBJ1-1 gives the whole variable domain SQTIHQWPATLVQPVGSPLSLECTVEGTSNPNLYWYRQAAGRGLQLLFYSVGIGQISSEVPQNLSASRPQDRQFILSSKKLLLSDSGFYLCAWSVDTVNTEAFFGQGTRLTVV.